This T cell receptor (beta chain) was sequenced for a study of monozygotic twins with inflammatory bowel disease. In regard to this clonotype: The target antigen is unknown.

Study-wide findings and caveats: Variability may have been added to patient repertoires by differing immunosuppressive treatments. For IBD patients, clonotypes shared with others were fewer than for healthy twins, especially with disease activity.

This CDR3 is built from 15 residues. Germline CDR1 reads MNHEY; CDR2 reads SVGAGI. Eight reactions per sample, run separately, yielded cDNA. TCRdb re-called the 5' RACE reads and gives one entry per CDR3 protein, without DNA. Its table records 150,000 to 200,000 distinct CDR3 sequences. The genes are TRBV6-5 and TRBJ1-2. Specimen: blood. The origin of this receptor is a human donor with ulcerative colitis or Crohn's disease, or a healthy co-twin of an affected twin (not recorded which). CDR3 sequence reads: CASHYHPKGGYGYTF.